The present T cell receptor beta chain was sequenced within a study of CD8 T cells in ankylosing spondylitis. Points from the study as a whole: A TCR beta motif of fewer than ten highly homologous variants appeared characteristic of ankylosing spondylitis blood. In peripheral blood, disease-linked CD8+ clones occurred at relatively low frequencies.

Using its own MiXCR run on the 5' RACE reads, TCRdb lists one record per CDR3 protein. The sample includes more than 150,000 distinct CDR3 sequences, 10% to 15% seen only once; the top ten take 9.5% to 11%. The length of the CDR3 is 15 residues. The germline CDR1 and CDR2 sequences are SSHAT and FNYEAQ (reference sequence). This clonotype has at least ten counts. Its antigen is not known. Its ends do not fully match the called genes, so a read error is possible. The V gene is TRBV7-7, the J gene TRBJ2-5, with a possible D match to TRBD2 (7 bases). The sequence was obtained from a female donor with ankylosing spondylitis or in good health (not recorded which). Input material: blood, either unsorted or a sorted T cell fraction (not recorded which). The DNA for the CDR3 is TGTGCTAGCAGCCAGACGGGGGGCGGGTTGGAGACCCAGTACTTC. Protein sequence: CASSQTGGGLETQYF.